A selection of T cell receptor beta chains follows, all from one sample in a study of T cell changes during pregnancy in multiple sclerosis. Sequencing used immunoSEQ multiplex PCR; TCRdb keeps in-frame clones, though not all of them. This table holds tens of thousands of clones, 85% to 90% found once. Source: peripheral blood, taken in the first trimester of pregnancy. The receptors were sampled from a female donor in good health, enrolled as a control in a pregnancy study. Each CDR3 is given with its conserved first and last residue. The D gene is left open where the match is weak. Rows give clone size only sometimes, using once, few, many, or a class for an expanded clone.

j_call	v_call	d_call	clone_size	cdr3_nt	cdr3_aa
TRBJ2-1	TRBV20-1	-	-	TGCAGTGCCACAAGGGGGAGTGAGCAGTTCTTC	CSATRGSEQFF
TRBJ2-7	TRBV7-2	-	once	TGTGCCAGCAGCTTTGCAGGCGCCTACGAGCAGTACTTC	CASSFAGAYEQYF
TRBJ2-3	TRBV5-1	TRBD2	-	TGCGCCAGCAGCCCCCGACTAGCGGGGGGTTCAGATACGCAGTATTTT	CASSPRLAGGSDTQYF
TRBJ1-2	TRBV7-8	-	-	TGTGCCAGCAGCCCGTCCTCCGGGGGGGCATGGTATGGCTACACCTTC	CASSPSSGGAWYGYTF
TRBJ1-5	TRBV15	TRBD1	-	TGTGCCACCAGCAGAGGGATCCCGGACAGGCCCAATCAGCCCCAGCATTTT	CATSRGIPDRPNQPQHF
TRBJ1-2	TRBV5-1	-	-	TGCGCCAGCAGCCCGGACAATTTATATGGCTACACCTTC	CASSPDNLYGYTF
TRBJ1-3	TRBV7-8	TRBD1	-	TGTGCCAGCAGCCCCTTGGACAGGGGGCGGAGAAACACCATATATTTT	CASSPLDRGRRNTIYF
TRBJ1-1	TRBV19	TRBD1	-	TGTGCCAGCCAGACAGGGGGGGGCACTGAAGCTTTCTTT	CASQTGGGTEAFF
TRBJ1-3	TRBV11-3	TRBD1	-	TGTGCCAGCAGTTGGGACAGCGCTGGAAACACCATATATTTT	CASSWDSAGNTIYF
TRBJ1-4	TRBV27	TRBD1	-	TGTGCCAGCAGGACCGCAGGGGGCATGAGGGGGAAACTGTTTTTT	CASRTAGGMRGKLFF
TRBJ1-5	TRBV19	-	-	TGTGCCAGCGACGCCGGACAGATTAGCAATCAGCCCCAGCATTTT	CASDAGQISNQPQHF
TRBJ2-7	TRBV12-5	TRBD1	-	TGTGCTAGTGGTACAGGGGGCGCGGACGAGCAGTACTTC	CASGTGGADEQYF
TRBJ1-3	TRBV5-5	TRBD1	-	TGTGCCAGCAGCTTGGGGACAGGGTTATCTGGAAACACCATATATTTT	CASSLGTGLSGNTIYF
TRBJ2-5	TRBV15	-	-	TGTGCCACCAGCAGAGGGGGCTACGAGACCCAGTACTTC	CATSRGGYETQYF
TRBJ1-2	TRBV11-2	-	many	TGTGCCAGCAGCTCAGGTTTCTATGGCTACACCTTC	CASSSGFYGYTF